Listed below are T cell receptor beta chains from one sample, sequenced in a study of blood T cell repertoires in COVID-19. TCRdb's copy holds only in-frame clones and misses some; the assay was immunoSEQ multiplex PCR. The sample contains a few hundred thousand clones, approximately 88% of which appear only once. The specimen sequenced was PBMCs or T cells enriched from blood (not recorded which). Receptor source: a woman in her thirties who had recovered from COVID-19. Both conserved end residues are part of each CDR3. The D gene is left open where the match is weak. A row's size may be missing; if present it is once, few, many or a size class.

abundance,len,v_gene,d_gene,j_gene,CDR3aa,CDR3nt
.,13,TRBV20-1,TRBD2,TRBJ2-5,CSASLGGVETQYF,TGCAGTGCTAGTCTGGGAGGGGTGGAGACCCAGTACTTC
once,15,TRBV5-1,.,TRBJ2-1,CASRAGTSIHNEQFF,TGCGCCAGCAGAGCCGGGACTTCTATCCACAATGAGCAGTTCTTC
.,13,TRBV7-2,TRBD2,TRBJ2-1,CASRSRTSHEQFF,TGTGCCAGCAGATCCAGGACTAGCCATGAGCAGTTCTTC
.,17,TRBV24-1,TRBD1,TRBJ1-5,CATSDWYPRGRNQPQHF,TGTGCCACCAGTGATTGGTACCCGAGGGGGCGCAATCAGCCCCAGCATTTT
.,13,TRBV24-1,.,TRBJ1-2,CATSGRRNYGYTF,TGTGCCACCAGTGGGAGGCGTAACTATGGCTACACCTTC
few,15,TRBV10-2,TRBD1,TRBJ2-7,CASRGGQGGFYEQYF,TGCGCCAGCAGAGGTGGACAGGGGGGCTTCTACGAGCAGTACTTC
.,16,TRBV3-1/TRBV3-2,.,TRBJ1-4,CASRAEQALTNEKLFF,TGTGCCAGCAGGGCAGAGCAGGCCTTAACTAATGAAAAACTGTTTTTT
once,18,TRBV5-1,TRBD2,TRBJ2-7,CASSVLSTGLAGSYEQYF,TGCGCCAGCAGCGTCCTGAGTACGGGACTAGCGGGGTCCTACGAGCAGTACTTC
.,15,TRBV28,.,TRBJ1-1,CASSFPTARGTEAFF,TGTGCCAGCAGTTTCCCGACCGCCAGGGGCACTGAAGCTTTCTTT
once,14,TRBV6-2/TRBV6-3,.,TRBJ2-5,CASSPVGARETQYF,TGTGCCAGCAGCCCAGTGGGGGCGCGAGAGACCCAGTACTTC
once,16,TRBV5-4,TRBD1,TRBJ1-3,CASSQQGTGGGNTIYF,TGTGCCAGCAGCCAGCAAGGGACAGGGGGTGGAAACACCATATATTTT
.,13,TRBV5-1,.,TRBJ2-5,CASSLGQEETQYF,TGCGCCAGCAGCTTGGGACAGGAAGAGACCCAGTACTTC
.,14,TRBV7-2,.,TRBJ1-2,CASSFGRQNYGYTF,TGTGCCAGCAGCTTCGGCCGACAGAACTATGGCTACACCTTC
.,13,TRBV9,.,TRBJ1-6,CASSGGLNSPLHF,TGTGCCAGCAGCGGGGGACTTAATTCACCCCTCCACTTT
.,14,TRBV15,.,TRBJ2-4,CATTHMLAKNIQYF,TGTGCCACCACCCACATGCTGGCCAAAAACATTCAGTACTTC
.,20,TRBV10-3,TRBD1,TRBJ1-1,CAISSVGTGLLALMNTEAFF,TGTGCCATCAGTTCAGTCGGGACAGGACTATTGGCTTTAATGAACACTGAAGCTTTCTTT
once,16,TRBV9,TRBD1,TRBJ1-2,CASRIYRDREFPGYTF,TGTGCCAGCAGAATATACCGGGACAGGGAATTTCCTGGCTACACCTTC